These T cell receptor beta chains were read from a single sample in a study of OX40 agonist ivuxolimab in advanced cancers. Assay: immunoSEQ multiplex PCR; the TCRdb copy retains only in-frame clones and omits some. The repertoire consists of around 25,000 clones, with roughly 75% occurring once and the leading ten covering more than 1.3%. Sequencing was performed on CD4+ or CD8+ T cells sorted from blood, taken in a trial of the OX40 agonist ivuxolimab. The origin of the receptors is an adult with an advanced solid tumor such as melanoma, head and neck, liver or kidney cancer. The CDR3 runs from the conserved cysteine through the conserved F or W. The D gene is left open where the match is weak. Size is omitted from some rows. Given values are once, few, many or a class for expanded clones.

CDR3: CASSLQGQGQETQYF
DNA: TGTGCCAGCAGCCTCCAGGGACAGGGTCAGGAGACCCAGTACTTC
J: TRBJ2-5
D: TRBD1
size: NA
V: TRBV28

CDR3: CASSLPGLAGYNEQFF
DNA: TGTGCCAGCAGCTTGCCCGGACTAGCGGGTTACAATGAGCAGTTCTTC
J: TRBJ2-1
D: TRBD2
size: NA
V: TRBV5-8

CDR3: CASRHSGAQETQYF
DNA: TGTGCCAGCAGACACAGCGGGGCTCAAGAGACCCAGTACTTC
J: TRBJ2-5
D: TRBD2
size: NA
V: TRBV7-8

CDR3: CASSSKVAGTGGYGEQFF
DNA: TGTGCCAGCAGCTCAAAGGTTGCCGGGACAGGGGGGTACGGTGAGCAGTTCTTC
J: TRBJ2-1
D: TRBD1
size: NA
V: TRBV7-6

CDR3: CASGSYPGREKLFF
DNA: TGTGCCAGCGGTAGTTACCCCGGAAGGGAAAAACTGTTTTTT
J: TRBJ1-4
D: NA
size: once
V: TRBV27

CDR3: CASSLASLVGRVFDEQFF
DNA: TGTGCCAGCAGCTTAGCTTCGTTAGTGGGGAGGGTTTTCGATGAGCAGTTCTTC
J: TRBJ2-1
D: TRBD2
size: NA
V: TRBV7-9

CDR3: CASSPGMSYEQYF
DNA: TGTGCCAGCAGCCCGGGGATGTCCTACGAGCAGTACTTC
J: TRBJ2-7
D: NA
size: NA
V: TRBV11-3

CDR3: CASSDGRLAGVTGELFF
DNA: TGTGCCAGCAGTGACGGAAGACTAGCGGGAGTAACCGGGGAGCTGTTTTTT
J: TRBJ2-2
D: TRBD2
size: NA
V: TRBV28

CDR3: CASRREGTGELFF
DNA: TGCGCCAGCAGACGAGAAGGAACCGGGGAGCTGTTTTTT
J: TRBJ2-2
D: NA
size: NA
V: TRBV5-1

CDR3: CASSTRGQGTDTQYF
DNA: TGTGCCAGCAGCACAAGGGGGCAGGGAACAGATACGCAGTATTTT
J: TRBJ2-3
D: TRBD1
size: once
V: TRBV7-9

CDR3: CASRPGLAGDYEQYF
DNA: TGTGCCAGCAGGCCGGGACTAGCGGGAGACTACGAGCAGTACTTC
J: TRBJ2-7
D: TRBD2
size: NA
V: TRBV6-1

CDR3: CASSETTYEQYF
DNA: TGTGCCAGCAGTGAAACGACCTACGAGCAGTACTTC
J: TRBJ2-7
D: NA
size: NA
V: TRBV6-1

CDR3: CASSLGDSGGGNEQFF
DNA: TGTGCCAGCAGCTTAGGGGATAGCGGGGGGGGTAATGAGCAGTTCTTC
J: TRBJ2-1
D: TRBD2
size: NA
V: TRBV11-3

CDR3: CASSVGGGVSTDTQYF
DNA: TGTGCCAGCAGCGTAGGCGGAGGGGTAAGCACAGATACGCAGTATTTT
J: TRBJ2-3
D: NA
size: NA
V: TRBV9

CDR3: CASRGQLYGYTF
DNA: TGTGCCAGCAGAGGACAGCTCTATGGCTACACCTTC
J: TRBJ1-2
D: NA
size: NA
V: TRBV6-5

CDR3: CASSLFDHQPQHF
DNA: TGTGCCAGCAGCTTGTTCGACCATCAGCCCCAGCATTTT
J: TRBJ1-5
D: NA
size: NA
V: TRBV5-5

CDR3: CASSPRGLAGDTGELFF
DNA: TGCGCCAGCAGCCCGCGGGGGCTAGCGGGGGACACCGGGGAGCTGTTTTTT
J: TRBJ2-2
D: TRBD2
size: NA
V: TRBV5-1

CDR3: CASRPPGQGSWEQYF
DNA: TGTGCCAGCAGACCCCCGGGACAGGGGAGTTGGGAGCAGTACTTC
J: TRBJ2-7
D: TRBD1
size: few
V: TRBV7-2

CDR3: CASSPAGVWDEQFF
DNA: TGTGCCAGCAGCCCCGCTGGGGTTTGGGATGAGCAGTTCTTC
J: TRBJ2-1
D: NA
size: NA
V: TRBV7-2

CDR3: CATRPAPARTDTQYF
DNA: TGTGCCACAAGACCAGCCCCTGCCCGGACAGATACGCAGTATTTT
J: TRBJ2-3
D: NA
size: few
V: TRBV19

CDR3: CASSSRGQETQYF
DNA: TGTGCCAGCAGCTCCCGGGGACAAGAGACCCAGTACTTC
J: TRBJ2-5
D: NA
size: NA
V: TRBV7-6

CDR3: CAIADRDEAFF
DNA: TGTGCCATCGCGGACAGAGATGAAGCTTTCTTT
J: TRBJ1-1
D: NA
size: few
V: TRBV7-9